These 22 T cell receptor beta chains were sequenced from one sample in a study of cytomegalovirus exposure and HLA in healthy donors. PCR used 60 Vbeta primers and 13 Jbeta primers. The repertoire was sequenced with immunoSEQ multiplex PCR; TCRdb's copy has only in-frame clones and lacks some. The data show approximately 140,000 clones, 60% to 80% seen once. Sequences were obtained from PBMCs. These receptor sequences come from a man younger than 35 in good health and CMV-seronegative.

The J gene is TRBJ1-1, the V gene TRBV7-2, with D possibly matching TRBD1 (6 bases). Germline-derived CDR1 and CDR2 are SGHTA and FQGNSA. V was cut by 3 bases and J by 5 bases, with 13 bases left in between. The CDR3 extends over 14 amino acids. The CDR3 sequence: CASSFRGIGTEAFF. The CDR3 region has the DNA TGTGCCAGCAGCTTTAGGGGGATTGGGACTGAAGCTTTCTTT.

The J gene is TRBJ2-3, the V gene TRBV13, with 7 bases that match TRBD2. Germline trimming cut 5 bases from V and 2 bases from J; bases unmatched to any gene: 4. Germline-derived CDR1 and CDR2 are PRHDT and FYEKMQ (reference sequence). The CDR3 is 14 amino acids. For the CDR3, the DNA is TGTGCCAGCAGCGCCCGGGGGGACACAGATACGCAGTATTTT. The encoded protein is CASSARGDTDTQYF.

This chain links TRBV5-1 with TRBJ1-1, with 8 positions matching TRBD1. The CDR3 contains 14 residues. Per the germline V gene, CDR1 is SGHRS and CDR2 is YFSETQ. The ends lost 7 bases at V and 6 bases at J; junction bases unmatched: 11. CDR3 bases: TGCGCCAGCCGCCCTGCCAGGGGGCCCCCTGAAGCTTTCTTT. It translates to CASRPARGPPEAFF.

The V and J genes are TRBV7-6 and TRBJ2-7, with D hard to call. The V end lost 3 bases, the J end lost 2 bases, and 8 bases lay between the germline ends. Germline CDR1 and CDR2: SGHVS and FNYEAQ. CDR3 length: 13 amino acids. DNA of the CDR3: TGTGCCAGCAGCTTGAGGCAGACCTACGAGCAGTACTTC. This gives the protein CASSLRQTYEQYF.

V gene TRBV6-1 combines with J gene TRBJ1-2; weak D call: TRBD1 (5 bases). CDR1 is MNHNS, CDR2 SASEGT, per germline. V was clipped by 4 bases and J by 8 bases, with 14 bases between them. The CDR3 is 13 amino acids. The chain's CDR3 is CASSVRRGRGYTF. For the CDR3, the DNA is TGTGCCAGCAGTGTCAGGAGGGGCCGGGGCTACACCTTC.

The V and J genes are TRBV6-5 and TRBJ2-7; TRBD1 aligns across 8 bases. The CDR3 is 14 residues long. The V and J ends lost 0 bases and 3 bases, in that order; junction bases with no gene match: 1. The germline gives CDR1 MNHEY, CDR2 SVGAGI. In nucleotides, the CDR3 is TGTGCCAGCAGTTACTCGGGACAGGTCTACGAGCAGTACTTC. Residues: CASSYSGQVYEQYF.

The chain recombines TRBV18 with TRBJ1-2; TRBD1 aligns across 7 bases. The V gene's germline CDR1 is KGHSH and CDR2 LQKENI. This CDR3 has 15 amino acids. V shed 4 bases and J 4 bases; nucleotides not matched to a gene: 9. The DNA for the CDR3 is TGTGCCAGCTCACTTTCCGTCGACAGGGCCTATGGCTACACCTTC. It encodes CASSLSVDRAYGYTF.

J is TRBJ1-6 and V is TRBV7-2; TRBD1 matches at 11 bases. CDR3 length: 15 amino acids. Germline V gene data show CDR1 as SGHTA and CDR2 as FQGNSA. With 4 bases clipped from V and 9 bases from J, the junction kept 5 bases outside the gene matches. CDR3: CASSSGTGGSSPLHF. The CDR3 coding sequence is TGTGCCAGCAGCTCGGGGACAGGGGGAAGTTCACCCCTCCACTTT.

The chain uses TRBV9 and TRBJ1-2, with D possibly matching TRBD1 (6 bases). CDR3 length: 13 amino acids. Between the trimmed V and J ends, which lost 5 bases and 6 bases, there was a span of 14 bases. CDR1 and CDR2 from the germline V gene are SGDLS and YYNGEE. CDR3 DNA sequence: TGTGCCAGCAGTGGGGGGGGGCGACATGGCTACACCTTC. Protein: CASSGGGRHGYTF.

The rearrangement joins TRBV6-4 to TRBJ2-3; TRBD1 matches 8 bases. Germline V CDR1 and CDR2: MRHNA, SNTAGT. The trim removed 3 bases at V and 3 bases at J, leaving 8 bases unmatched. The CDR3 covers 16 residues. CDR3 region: CASSEGQGASTDTQYF. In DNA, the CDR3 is TGTGCCAGCAGTGAGGGCCAGGGGGCTAGTACAGATACGCAGTATTTT.

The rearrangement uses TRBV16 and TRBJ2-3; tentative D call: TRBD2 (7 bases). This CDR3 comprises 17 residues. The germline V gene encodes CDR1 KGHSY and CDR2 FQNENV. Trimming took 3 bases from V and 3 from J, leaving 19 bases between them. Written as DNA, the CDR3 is TGTGCCAGCAGCCACGGAAGGGGGGGCCCAACGACAGATACGCAGTATTTT. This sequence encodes CASSHGRGGPTTDTQYF.

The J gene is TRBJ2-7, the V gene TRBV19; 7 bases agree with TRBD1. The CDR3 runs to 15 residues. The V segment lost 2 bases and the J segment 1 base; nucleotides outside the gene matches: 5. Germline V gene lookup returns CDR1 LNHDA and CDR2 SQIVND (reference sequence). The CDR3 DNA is TGTGCCAGTAGTATAAAAACAGGGGCTTCCTACGAGCAGTACTTC. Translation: CASSIKTGASYEQYF.

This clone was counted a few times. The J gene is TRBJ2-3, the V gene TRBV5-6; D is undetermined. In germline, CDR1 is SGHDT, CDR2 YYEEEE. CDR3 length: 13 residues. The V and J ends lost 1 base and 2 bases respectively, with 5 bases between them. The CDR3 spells CASSLTPTDTQYF. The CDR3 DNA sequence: TGTGCCAGCAGCTTGACACCCACAGATACGCAGTATTTT.

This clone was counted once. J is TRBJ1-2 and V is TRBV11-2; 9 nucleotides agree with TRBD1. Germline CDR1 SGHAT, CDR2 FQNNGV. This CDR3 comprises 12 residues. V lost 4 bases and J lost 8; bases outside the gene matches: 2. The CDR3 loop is CASSWTGAGYTF. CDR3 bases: TGTGCCAGCAGCTGGACAGGGGCCGGCTACACCTTC.

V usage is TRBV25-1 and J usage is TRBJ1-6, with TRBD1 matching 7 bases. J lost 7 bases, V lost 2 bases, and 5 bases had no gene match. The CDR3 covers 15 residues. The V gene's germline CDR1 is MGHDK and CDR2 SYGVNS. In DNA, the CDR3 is TGTGCCAGCAGTGAAGAGGGACAGTGGAATTCACCCCTCCACTTT. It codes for CASSEEGQWNSPLHF.

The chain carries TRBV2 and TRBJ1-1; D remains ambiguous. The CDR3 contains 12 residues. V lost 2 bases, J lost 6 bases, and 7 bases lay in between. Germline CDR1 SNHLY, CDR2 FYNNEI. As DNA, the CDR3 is TGTGCCAGCAGTGAATGGGAGGCTGAAGCTTTCTTT. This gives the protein CASSEWEAEAFF.

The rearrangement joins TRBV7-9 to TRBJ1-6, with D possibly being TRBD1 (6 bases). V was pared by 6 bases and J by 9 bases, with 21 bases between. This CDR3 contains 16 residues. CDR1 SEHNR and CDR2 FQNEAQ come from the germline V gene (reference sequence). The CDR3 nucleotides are TGTGCCAGCAGACCTACGGGGGGGGCGCGAGGTTCACCCCTCCACTTT. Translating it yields CASRPTGGARGSPLHF.

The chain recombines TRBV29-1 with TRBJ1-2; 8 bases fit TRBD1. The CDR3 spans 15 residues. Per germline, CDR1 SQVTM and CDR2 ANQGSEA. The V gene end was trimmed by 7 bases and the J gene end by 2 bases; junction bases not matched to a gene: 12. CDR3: CSARSDREWNYGYTF. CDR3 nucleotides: TGCAGCGCCCGGTCGGACAGGGAGTGGAACTATGGCTACACCTTC.

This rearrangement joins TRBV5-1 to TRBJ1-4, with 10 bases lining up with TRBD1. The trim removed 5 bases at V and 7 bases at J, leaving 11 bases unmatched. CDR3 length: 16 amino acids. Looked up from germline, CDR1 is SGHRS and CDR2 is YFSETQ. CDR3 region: CASSSTGTGVFEKLFF. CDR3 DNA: TGCGCCAGCAGTTCAACCGGGACAGGGGTTTTTGAAAAACTGTTTTTT.

In DNA form, the CDR3 reads TGCAGCGTTGAAGATCCGGGACAGGGAAGGTTGGGTGAACTGTTTTTT. This sequence encodes CSVEDPGQGRLGELFF. This chain links TRBV29-1 with TRBJ1-4; 9 positions match TRBD1. The CDR3 spans 16 residues. Germline V gene sequence: CDR1 SQVTM, CDR2 ANQGSEA. The V gene end was trimmed by 0 bases and the J gene end by 12 bases; junction bases not matched to a gene: 14. Supplemented by reference TRBV29-1 and TRBJ1-4, the full variable domain reads SAVISQKPSRDICQRGTSLTIQCQVDSQVTMMFWYRQQPGQSLTLIATANQGSEATYESGFVIDKFPISRPNLTFSTLTVSNMSPEDSSIYLCSVEDPGQGRLGELFFGSGTQLSVL.

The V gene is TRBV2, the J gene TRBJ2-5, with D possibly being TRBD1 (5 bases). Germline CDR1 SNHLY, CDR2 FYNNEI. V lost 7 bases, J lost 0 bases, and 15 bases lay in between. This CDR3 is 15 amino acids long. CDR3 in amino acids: CASMASGMYQETQYF. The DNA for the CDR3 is TGTGCCAGCATGGCTTCAGGGATGTACCAAGAGACCCAGTACTTC.

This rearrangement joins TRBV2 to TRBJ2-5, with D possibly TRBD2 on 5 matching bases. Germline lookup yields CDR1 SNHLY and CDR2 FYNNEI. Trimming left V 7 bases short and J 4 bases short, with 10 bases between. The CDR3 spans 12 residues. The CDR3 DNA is TGTGCCAGCACCGAAGAGGGAGAGACCCAGTACTTC. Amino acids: CASTEEGETQYF.